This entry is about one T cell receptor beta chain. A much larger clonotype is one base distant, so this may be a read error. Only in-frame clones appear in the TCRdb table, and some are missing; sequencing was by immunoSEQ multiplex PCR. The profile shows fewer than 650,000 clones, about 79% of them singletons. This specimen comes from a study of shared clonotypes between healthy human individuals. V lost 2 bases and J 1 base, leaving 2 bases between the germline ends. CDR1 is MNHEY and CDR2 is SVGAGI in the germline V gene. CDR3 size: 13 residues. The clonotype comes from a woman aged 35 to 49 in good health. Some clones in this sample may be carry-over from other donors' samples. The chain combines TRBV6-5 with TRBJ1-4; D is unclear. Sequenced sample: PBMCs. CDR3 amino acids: CASSYRTNEKLFF. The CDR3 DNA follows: TGTGCCAGCAGTTACAGAACTAATGAAAAACTGTTTTTT.